The clone carrying this TCR beta chain was observed many times. Its cognate antigen is unknown. Germline V gene sequence: CDR1 SQVTM, CDR2 ANQGSEA. This CDR3 contains 17 residues. Trimming removed 6 bases at V and 0 bases at J, with 21 bases between. Combining a sample-barcoded 5' primer with a J-beta primer mix, a second PCR ran for about 7 to 11 cycles. MiXCR was run by TCRdb on the 5' RACE reads, yielding one entry per CDR3 protein. This table holds 800,000 to 1,000,000 distinct CDR3 sequences, about 48% found once. This entry belongs to a study of blood T cells in healthy people across ages. Regarding the study as a whole: Significant beta diversity loss was already apparent by age approximately 42, declining roughly linearly. Estimates based on one million T cells were treated as lower bounds.

The people who gave samples were healthy Caucasians from Russia, aged roughly 6 to 90. About 9.9 milliliters of peripheral blood were drawn from each donor. The receptor was derived from a man aged 30 to 45 in good health. The sample comprised blood. The rearrangement uses TRBV29-1 and TRBJ2-4; a weak D match, TRBD1 (6 bases). The CDR3, as DNA: TGCAGCGTCCTCGGGACAACGACGGGGCTAGCCAAAAACATTCAGTACTTC. Residues: CSVLGTTTGLAKNIQYF.